This T cell receptor beta chain was identified in a study of blood T cell repertoires in COVID-19. About the study: Acute-phase and convalescent COVID-19 samples originated in the United States, Italy and Spain. The analysed material was cDNA or gDNA that came from T cells, B-cell-depleted T cells, or PBMCs.

The germline V gene has CDR1 SQVTM and CDR2 ANQGSEA. Trimming cost V 6 bases and J 5 bases, with 9 bases left between them. The CDR3 extends over 11 amino acids. Authors' analysis steps: The authors estimated nucleated cell counts from reference gene primer amplification. Sequenced by immunoSEQ multiplex PCR; TCRdb stores in-frame clones only, minus some. D and trimming were read from the DNA, whereas the V and J calls and clone size are those reported in that table. The data contain 180,000 or so clones, about 85% of them singletons. The rearrangement uses TRBV29-1 and TRBJ2-3, with D unclear. Material: peripheral blood. The TCR was taken from a woman older than 75 with acute or convalescent COVID-19. The CDR3 protein is CSVNPLDTQYF. The CDR3 coding sequence is TGCAGCGTAAACCCACTAGATACGCAGTATTTT.